Detailed here is one T cell receptor beta chain. The target antigen is unknown. Next came a second PCR, run for about 6 to 11 cycles, which used a sample-barcoded 5' primer along with a J-beta primer mix. TCRdb called the 5' RACE reads again in MiXCR, with one record for every CDR3 protein. Among 1.8 million or so distinct CDR3 sequences listed, roughly 43% were seen once. The record originates from a study of blood T cells in healthy people across ages. The study, taken as a whole, reports: Possibly, changes in expanded clonotypes were confounded because donor CMV status was unknown.

Input material: blood. The source is a human donor in good health.

The CDR3 DNA is TGTGCCAGCAGCCCTGGGCGGAGGTCTAGCACAGATACGCAGTATTTT. This encodes CASSPGRRSSTDTQYF. This chain uses TRBV7-9 with TRBJ2-3, with D possibly TRBD2 on 5 matching bases. The CDR3 sequence is 16 residues long. The ends were cut back, 5 bases at V and 0 bases at J, with 15 bases in the middle. Germline CDR1 SEHNR, CDR2 FQNEAQ (reference sequence).